The 18 T cell receptor beta chains reported below all come from one sample, sequenced in a study of PD-L1 blockade in urothelial cancer. As for time point: pretreatment peripheral blood. Measured with immunoSEQ multiplex PCR; TCRdb has only the in-frame clones, and not every one. The sample carries 50,000 or so clones, approximately 80% recorded once. The source was PBMCs, collected around atezolizumab (anti-PD-L1) treatment. These receptor sequences come from a man between 45 and 60 years old with urothelial cancer.

CDR3: CASRRITGGPDGLTEAFF. CDR3 nucleotide sequence: TGTGCCAGCAGGAGGATAACAGGGGGCCCCGACGGGCTCACTGAAGCTTTCTTT. The chain uses TRBV28 and TRBJ1-1, with 9 bases fitting TRBD1. CDR1 MDHEN and CDR2 SYDVKM come from the germline V gene. This CDR3 is 18 amino acids long. V lost 6 bases to trimming and J lost 4 bases; unmatched junction nucleotides: 18.

The chain couples TRBV19 to TRBJ2-5; 12 nucleotides line up with TRBD2. V shed 2 bases, J shed 5 bases, and the junction held 6 bases outside the gene matches. Germline assignment: CDR1 LNHDA and CDR2 SQIVND (reference sequence). CDR3 length equals 16 residues. This CDR3 is CASSITSGGPGETQYF. Written as DNA, the CDR3 is TGTGCCAGTAGTATAACTAGCGGGGGGCCGGGGGAGACCCAGTACTTC.

This clone was seen just once. This chain links TRBV28 with TRBJ2-7, with 10 bases fitting TRBD2. V lost 8 bases to trimming and J lost 0 bases; unmatched junction nucleotides: 4. The CDR3 runs 14 residues. Germline V CDR1 and CDR2: MDHEN, SYDVKM. In DNA, the CDR3 is TGTGCCAGCCGGGCTAGCGGGAGCTCCTACGAGCAGTACTTC. It codes for CASRASGSSYEQYF.

V is TRBV7-8 and J is TRBJ1-5; 7 positions match TRBD1. Germline V gene lookup returns CDR1 SGHVS and CDR2 FQNEAQ. This CDR3 contains 15 residues. Losses at the gene ends were 4 bases for V and 7 bases for J; bases not matched to a gene: 10. The DNA of the CDR3 is TGTGCCAGCAGCTCCCGCATTCAGGGGGGACAGCCCCAGCATTTT. This codes for CASSSRIQGGQPQHF.

The chain employs TRBV7-2 and TRBJ2-7; 7 bases match TRBD1. The CDR3 contains 13 residues. The V and J ends lost 4 bases and 3 bases, in that order; junction bases with no gene match: 3. Germline V gives CDR1 SGHTA, CDR2 FQGNSA. The CDR3 region is CASSSRTGYEQYF. The CDR3 bases are TGTGCCAGCAGCTCGAGGACAGGCTACGAGCAGTACTTC.

This clone has more than one count but fewer than ten. Written as DNA, the CDR3 is TGTGCCAGCAGCTTATTCGGACTAGCGGGTAGAGACGGGGAGCTGTTTTTT. This translates into CASSLFGLAGRDGELFF. This chain joins TRBV7-9 and TRBJ2-2, with 11 bases identical to TRBD2. CDR1 SEHNR and CDR2 FQNEAQ come from the germline V gene (reference sequence). Trimming at V came to 2 bases and at J to 7 bases, leaving 9 bases not matched to a gene. This CDR3 spans 17 amino acids.

J is TRBJ2-7 and V is TRBV5-1, with 7 bases that match TRBD1. There are 14 residues in the CDR3. The trim removed 0 bases at V and 7 bases at J, leaving 7 bases unmatched. Germline lookup yields CDR1 SGHRS and CDR2 YFSETQ. CDR3 sequence (DNA): TGCGCCAGCAGCTTGGCTTCTTTGGGACAGGAGCAGTACTTC. This sequence encodes CASSLASLGQEQYF.

V usage is TRBV2 and J usage is TRBJ2-5; a weak D match, TRBD2 (6 bases). This CDR3 has 13 amino acids. V was trimmed by 8 bases and J by 2 bases, leaving 12 bases between them. CDR1 and CDR2 from the germline V gene are SNHLY and FYNNEI. The CDR3 loop is CASGWRGQETQYF. Here the CDR3 DNA reads TGTGCCAGCGGTTGGAGGGGTCAAGAGACCCAGTACTTC.

CDR3 DNA: TGTGCCAGTCGGCGGGGGAATGCCAATCAGCCCCAGCATTTT. Translated: CASRRGNANQPQHF. The rearrangement uses TRBV6-5 and TRBJ1-5; D perhaps matches TRBD1 (5 bases). V was pared by 9 bases and J by 3 bases, with 15 bases between. Looked up from germline, CDR1 is MNHEY and CDR2 is SVGAGI. This CDR3 spans 14 amino acids.

V and J are TRBV30 and TRBJ2-3; tentatively, D is TRBD1 (6 bases). Between the trimmed V and J ends, which lost 0 bases and 3 bases, there was a span of 13 bases. CDR1 is GTSNPN and CDR2 is SVGIG in the germline V gene (reference sequence). The CDR3 loop spans 15 amino acids. For the CDR3, the DNA is TGTGCCTGGAGTGTGGGTGGGGGCGGTACAGATACGCAGTATTTT. Its protein is CAWSVGGGGTDTQYF.

The CDR3 reads CASSQTSTYEQYF. The CDR3 region has the DNA TGTGCCAGCTCACAGACTAGTACCTACGAGCAGTACTTC. J is TRBJ2-7 and V is TRBV18; D may be TRBD2 (6 bases). Germline V gene sequence: CDR1 KGHSH, CDR2 LQKENI. CDR3 size: 13 residues. Trimming left V 4 bases short and J 2 bases short, with 9 bases between.

The CDR3 region has the DNA TGCGCCAGCAGCTTGGGGGGGCAGACAGATACGCAGTATTTT. Residues: CASSLGGQTDTQYF. This chain links TRBV5-1 with TRBJ2-3; a possible D gene is TRBD1 (6 bases). This CDR3 region has 14 residues. Trimming left V 0 bases short and J 3 bases short, with 8 bases between. From germline, CDR1 is SGHRS and CDR2 YFSETQ.

Regarding this clone: It is unclear where the CDR3 begins or ends on the DNA, so no DNA is shown, and the CDR3 is as TCRdb lists it. V usage is TRBV12-2 and J usage is TRBJ1-1; the table's D call of TRBD1 was not tested on the DNA. TRBV12-2 is a known pseudogene. The CDR3 totals 17 residues, both ends included. The CDR3: CASRLVFGTGANTEAFF.

The chain carries TRBV10-3 and TRBJ2-1; TRBD2 aligns across 13 bases. Per the germline V gene, CDR1 is ENHRY and CDR2 is SYGVKD. The ends lost 5 bases at V and 10 bases at J; junction bases unmatched: 5. The CDR3 is 14 residues long. DNA of the CDR3: TGTGCCATCAGTCGGACTAGCGGGAGAGACGAGCAGTTCTTC. Protein: CAISRTSGRDEQFF.

The V gene is TRBV7-9, the J gene TRBJ1-1; the D is unclear. CDR3 size: 14 residues. Germline CDR1 reads SEHNR; CDR2 reads FQNEAQ (reference sequence). Trimming left V 2 bases short and J 13 bases short, with 20 bases between. CDR3 sequence reads: CASSLSSGLWEHFF. The CDR3 DNA is TGTGCCAGCAGCTTATCTTCCGGGCTCTGGGAGCATTTCTTT.

This chain joins TRBV19 and TRBJ2-7, with D perhaps TRBD1 (6 bases). This CDR3 is 13 amino acids long. The V gene lost 3 bases and the J gene lost 2 bases, with 8 bases spanning the gap. CDR1 is LNHDA, CDR2 SQIVND, per germline (reference sequence). The CDR3 DNA follows: TGTGCCAGTAGTATTGGGACAACCTACGAGCAGTACTTC. This sequence encodes CASSIGTTYEQYF.

The gene calls are TRBV6-5 and TRBJ1-5; D is uncertain. The V gene's germline CDR1 is MNHEY and CDR2 SVGAGI. V shed 3 bases and J shed 2 bases, with 11 bases lying between them. The CDR3 extends over 15 amino acids. The CDR3 region is CASSYSRGGNQPQHF. The DNA for the CDR3 is TGTGCCAGCAGTTATTCCCGCGGGGGCAATCAGCCCCAGCATTTT.

The chain couples TRBV28 to TRBJ2-3, with unresolved D. Between the trimmed V and J ends, which lost 2 bases and 0 bases, there was a span of 12 bases. The CDR3 is 16 residues long. Per germline, CDR1 MDHEN and CDR2 SYDVKM. Here the CDR3 DNA reads TGTGCCAGCAGTTTAGTGGCAGGCCCTAGCACAGATACGCAGTATTTT. It specifies CASSLVAGPSTDTQYF.